The entry below gives a single T cell receptor (beta chain) sequence along with its context. The antigen is unknown. The sample is drawn from a study of cytomegalovirus exposure and HLA in healthy donors. Points from the study as a whole: The authors enumerated 150 to 200 TCR beta chains as linked to cytomegalovirus. The classifier reportedly diagnosed cytomegalovirus status with high specificity and sensitivity. Rare TCR sequences predominated, though certain public TCRs were found in many donors.

Separation from the roughly 600-subject first cohort characterized the 120-subject validation cohort, to which the donors belonged. V shed 4 bases and J 0 bases; nucleotides not matched to a gene: 7. There are 18 residues in the CDR3. Germline-derived CDR1 and CDR2 are LNHDA and SQIVND (reference sequence). Profiled with immunoSEQ multiplex PCR; TCRdb holds only in-frame clones, not every one. The repertoire holds under 400,000 clones, with 70% to 90% as singletons. The chain uses TRBV19 and TRBJ2-1; 12 positions agree with TRBD2. Sequencing was carried out using PBMCs. This sequence was found in a man between 25 and 39 years old in good health and CMV-seronegative. This CDR3 is CASSKILAGGRSYNEQFF. DNA of the CDR3: TGTGCCAGTAGTAAGATACTAGCGGGGGGCCGCTCCTACAATGAGCAGTTCTTC.